Listed here are 14 T cell receptor beta chains from one sample, sequenced in a study of T cell repertoires in cytomegalovirus infection. A single record per CDR3 protein comes from TCRdb applying MiXCR to the reads. The repertoire holds some 440,000 distinct CDR3 sequences, with about 33% as singletons. The sequencing input was PBMCs. The origin of the receptors is a human donor in good health (CMV status not recorded). Some clones in this sample may be carry-over from other donors' samples.

This clonotype was observed at least ten times. The rearrangement uses TRBV7-6 and TRBJ2-5; weak D call: TRBD2 (6 bases). This CDR3 comprises 16 residues. V dropped 3 bases and J dropped 0 bases, with 14 bases sitting between them. The germline V gene has CDR1 SGHVS and CDR2 FNYEAQ. The CDR3 sequence: CASSFARGSYQETQYF. The CDR3 DNA sequence: TGTGCCAGCAGCTTCGCGCGGGGCTCGTACCAAGAGACCCAGTACTTC.

This clonotype has just a few counts. J is TRBJ2-7 and V is TRBV7-2, with D possibly TRBD2 on 6 matching bases. The germline V gene has CDR1 SGHTA and CDR2 FQGNSA. V lost 3 bases and J lost 5, with 11 bases in between. The CDR3 extends over 13 amino acids. CDR3 DNA: TGTGCCAGCAGCTTCCCCACTAGCAACGAGCAGTACTTC. Translating it yields CASSFPTSNEQYF.

There are a few counts of this clonotype. This chain connects TRBV20-1 to TRBJ2-5; 7 positions agree with TRBD2. The CDR3 totals 16 residues. The junction had 14 bases not matched to a gene; V was cut back by 3 bases and J by 4 bases. Germline V gives CDR1 DFQATT, CDR2 SNEGSKA (reference sequence). The CDR3 here is CSASRRSLARAETQYF. CDR3 DNA: TGCAGTGCTAGTCGACGGTCACTAGCGCGTGCAGAGACCCAGTACTTC.

The V call is TRBV11-2, the J call TRBJ2-7; no definite D call. The CDR3 runs 12 residues. Germline CDR1 reads SGHAT; CDR2 reads FQNNGV. CDR3 in amino acids: CASSLGVYEHYV. The CDR3, as DNA: TGTGCCAGCAGCTTAGGGGTATACGAGCATTACGTC.

This clonotype has a handful of counts. The chain links TRBV7-9 to TRBJ2-3; 8 bases fit TRBD1. Looked up from germline, CDR1 is SEHNR and CDR2 is FQNEAQ (reference sequence). There are 15 residues in the CDR3. V lost 4 bases and J lost 3; bases outside the gene matches: 6. This chain's CDR3 is CASSSGDRLTDTQYF. As DNA, the CDR3 is TGTGCCAGCAGCTCTGGGGACAGGTTGACAGATACGCAGTATTTT.

The J gene is TRBJ1-5, the V gene TRBV4-1; D is unresolved. The germline CDR1 and CDR2 sequences are MGHRA and YSYEKL. V was shortened by 0 bases and J by 5 bases, with 5 bases between the two germline ends. The CDR3 is 13 amino acids. CDR3 region: CASSQDIDQPQHF. CDR3 in DNA: TGCGCCAGCAGCCAAGATATAGATCAGCCCCAGCATTTT.

This clonotype was picked up a small number of times. The chain links TRBV12-3 or TRBV12-4 to TRBJ1-4; TRBD1 is a possible D gene (5 bases). V lost 7 bases and J 4 bases, leaving 13 bases between the germline ends. This CDR3 contains 14 residues. The CDR3 here is CASTRDGGNEKLFF. The CDR3 coding sequence is TGTGCCAGCACCCGGGACGGTGGTAATGAAAAACTGTTTTTT.

In this sample, this clonotype turned up a few times. The chain combines TRBV29-1 with TRBJ2-5; no definite D call. CDR3 size: 16 residues. V lost 0 bases to trimming and J lost 1 base, with 15 bases between them. CDR1 and CDR2 from the germline V gene are SQVTM and ANQGSEA. CDR3 region: CSVEDPQATSQETQYF. CDR3 nucleotides: TGCAGCGTTGAAGATCCACAAGCCACCAGCCAAGAGACCCAGTACTTC.

This clonotype has only a few counts. The chain combines TRBV5-4 with TRBJ2-3, with 14 positions matching TRBD2. The germline V gene has CDR1 SGHNT and CDR2 YYREEE (reference sequence). CDR3 size: 19 residues. V lost 4 bases, J lost 4 bases, and 14 bases stayed unmatched. The CDR3 DNA reads as TGTGCCAGCAGCCCTGGGACTAGCGGGGGTTTGACTGTTGCAGATACGCAGTATTTT. This encodes CASSPGTSGGLTVADTQYF.

Worth noting for this clonotype: A much bigger clone sits one base away, suggesting this may be a read error. J is TRBJ2-2 and V is TRBV7-2, with 11 bases aligning to TRBD2. The length of the CDR3 is 17 residues. The V gene's germline CDR1 is SGHTA and CDR2 FQGNSA. J lost 0 bases, V lost 3 bases, and 3 bases had no gene match. The CDR3 reads CASSFVLAGANTGELFF. DNA for the CDR3: TGTGCCAGCAGCTTCGTACTAGCGGGAGCGAACACCGGGGAGCTGTTTTTT.

The genes are TRBV20-1 and TRBJ1-5, with TRBD1 as a possible D gene (6 bases). The CDR3 contains 17 residues. Trimming pared 0 bases from V and 0 bases from J, leaving 15 bases between. CDR1 is DFQATT and CDR2 is SNEGSKA in the germline V gene (reference sequence). The CDR3 loop is CSARDDGGPFSNQPQHF. CDR3 bases: TGCAGTGCTAGAGATGACGGGGGGCCCTTTAGCAATCAGCCCCAGCATTTT.

This clonotype was observed once. The chain employs TRBV28 and TRBJ2-7; 10 bases are a match to TRBD1. Unmatched junction bases numbered 10, after V lost 5 bases and J lost 3 bases. The CDR3 is made up of 16 amino acids. Germline V gene data show CDR1 as MDHEN and CDR2 as SYDVKM. CDR3 region: CASSARTGGFGYEQYF. The DNA for the CDR3 is TGTGCCAGCAGTGCTAGGACAGGGGGTTTCGGCTACGAGCAGTACTTC.

The chain employs TRBV20-1 and TRBJ2-2; D may match TRBD1 or TRBD2 (5 bases each). Germline-derived CDR1 and CDR2 are DFQATT and SNEGSKA (reference sequence). The CDR3 loop spans 17 amino acids. Trimming removed 3 bases from V and 4 bases from J, with 21 bases in between. The CDR3 bases are TGCAGTGCTAGCGGTCTAGAGGGGTGCCAGTCCACCGGGGAGCTGTTTTTT. Its protein product is CSASGLEGCQSTGELFF.

The gene calls are TRBV7-6 and TRBJ1-3, with D perhaps TRBD1 (5 bases). Germline V lookup: CDR1 SGHVS, CDR2 FNYEAQ. The CDR3 extends over 14 amino acids. Trimming took off 2 bases at V and 4 bases at J, with 9 bases between the two ends. The CDR3 DNA reads TGTGCCAGCAGCTTACCAGGGCCGGGAAACACCATATATTTT. Translation: CASSLPGPGNTIYF.